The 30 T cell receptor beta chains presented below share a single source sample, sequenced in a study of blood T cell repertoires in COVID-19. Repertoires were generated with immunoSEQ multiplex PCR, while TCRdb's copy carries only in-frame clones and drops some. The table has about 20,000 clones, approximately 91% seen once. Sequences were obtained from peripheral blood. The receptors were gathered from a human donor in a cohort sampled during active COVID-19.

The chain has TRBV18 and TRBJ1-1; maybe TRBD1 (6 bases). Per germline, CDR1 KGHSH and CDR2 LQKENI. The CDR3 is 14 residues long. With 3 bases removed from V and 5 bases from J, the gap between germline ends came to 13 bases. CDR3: CASSPGGSGTEAFF. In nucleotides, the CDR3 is TGTGCCAGCTCACCTGGGGGCTCGGGAACTGAAGCTTTCTTT.

CDR3 sequence reads: CSVGGDTDTQYF. The CDR3 coding sequence is TGCAGCGTTGGCGGGGACACAGATACGCAGTATTTT. The chain uses TRBV29-1 and TRBJ2-3, with a tentative D call TRBD2 (6 bases). CDR1 SQVTM and CDR2 ANQGSEA come from the germline V gene. The CDR3 is made up of 12 amino acids. Between the trimmed V and J ends, which lost 4 bases and 2 bases, there was a span of 7 bases.

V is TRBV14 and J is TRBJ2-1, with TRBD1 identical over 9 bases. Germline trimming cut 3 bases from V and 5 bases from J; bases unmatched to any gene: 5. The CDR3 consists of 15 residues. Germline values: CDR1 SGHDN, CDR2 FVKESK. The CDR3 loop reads CASSQGQGRNNEQFF. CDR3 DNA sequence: TGTGCCAGCAGCCAGGGACAGGGTAGGAACAATGAGCAGTTCTTC.

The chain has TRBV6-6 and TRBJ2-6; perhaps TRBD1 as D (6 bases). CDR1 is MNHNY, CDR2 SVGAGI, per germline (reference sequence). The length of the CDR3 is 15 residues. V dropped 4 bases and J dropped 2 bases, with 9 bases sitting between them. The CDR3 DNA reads TGTGCCAGCAGTTCTTGGGGGCCTGGGGCCAACGTCCTGACTTTC. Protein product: CASSSWGPGANVLTF.

CDR3 residues: CASSQDSEDRFLNTEAFF. In DNA form, the CDR3 reads TGTGCCAGCAGCCAAGATAGCGAGGACAGATTTTTGAACACTGAAGCTTTCTTT. V is TRBV14 and J is TRBJ1-1, with D perhaps TRBD1 (6 bases). The V gene lost 0 bases and the J gene lost 0 bases, with 17 bases spanning the gap. CDR1 is SGHDN and CDR2 is FVKESK in the germline V gene. CDR3 size: 18 residues.

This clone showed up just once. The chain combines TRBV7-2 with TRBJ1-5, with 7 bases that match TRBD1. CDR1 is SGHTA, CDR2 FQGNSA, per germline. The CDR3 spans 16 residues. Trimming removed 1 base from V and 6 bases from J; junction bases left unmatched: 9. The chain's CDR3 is CASSLVDRASFQPQHF. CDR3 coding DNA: TGTGCCAGCAGCTTAGTAGACAGGGCCAGCTTTCAGCCCCAGCATTTT.

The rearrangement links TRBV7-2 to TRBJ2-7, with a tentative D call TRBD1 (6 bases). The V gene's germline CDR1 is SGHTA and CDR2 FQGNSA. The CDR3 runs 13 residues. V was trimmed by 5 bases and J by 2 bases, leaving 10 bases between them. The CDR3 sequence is CASSRNRAYEQYF. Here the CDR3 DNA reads TGTGCCAGCAGCAGGAACAGGGCCTACGAGCAGTACTTC.

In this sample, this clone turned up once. The CDR3 sequence: CASCTGASGTYQETQYF. For the CDR3, the DNA is TGTGCCAGCTGTACGGGTGCTAGCGGGACGTACCAAGAGACCCAGTACTTC. V gene TRBV2 combines with J gene TRBJ2-5; 9 nucleotides line up with TRBD2. V lost 8 bases, J lost 0 bases, and 13 bases stayed unmatched. Looked up from germline, CDR1 is SNHLY and CDR2 is FYNNEI. This CDR3 has 17 amino acids.

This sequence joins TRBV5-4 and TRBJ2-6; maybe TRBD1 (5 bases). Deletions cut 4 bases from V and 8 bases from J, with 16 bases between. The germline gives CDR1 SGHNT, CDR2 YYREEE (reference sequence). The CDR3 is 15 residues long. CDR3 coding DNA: TGTGCCAGCAGCCCTGTACCGGCAGGGCCCAACGTCCTGACTTTC. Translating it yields CASSPVPAGPNVLTF.

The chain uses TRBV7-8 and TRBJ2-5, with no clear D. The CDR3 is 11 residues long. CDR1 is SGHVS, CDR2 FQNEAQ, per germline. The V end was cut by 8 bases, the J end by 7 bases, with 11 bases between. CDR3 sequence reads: CASYALGTQYF. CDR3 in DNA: TGTGCCAGCTATGCTCTCGGGACCCAGTACTTC.

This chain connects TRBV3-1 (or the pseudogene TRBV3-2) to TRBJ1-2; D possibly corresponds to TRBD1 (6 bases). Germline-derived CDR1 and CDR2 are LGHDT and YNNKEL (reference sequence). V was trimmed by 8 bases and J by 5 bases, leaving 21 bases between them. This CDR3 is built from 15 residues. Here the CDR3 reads CASSTLGGHSYGYTF. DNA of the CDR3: TGTGCCAGCTCCACCTTGGGGGGGCACTCGTATGGCTACACCTTC.

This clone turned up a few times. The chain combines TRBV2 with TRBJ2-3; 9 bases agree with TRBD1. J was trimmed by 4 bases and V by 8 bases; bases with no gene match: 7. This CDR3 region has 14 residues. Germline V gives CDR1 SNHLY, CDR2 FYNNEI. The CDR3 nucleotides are TGTGCCAGCGGCTCGGACAGGGGCGCAGATACGCAGTATTTT. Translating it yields CASGSDRGADTQYF.

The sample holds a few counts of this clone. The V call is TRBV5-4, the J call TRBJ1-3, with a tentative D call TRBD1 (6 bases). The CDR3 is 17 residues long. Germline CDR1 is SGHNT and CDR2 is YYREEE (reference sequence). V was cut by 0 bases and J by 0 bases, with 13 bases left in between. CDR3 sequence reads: CASSLGGHLSSGNTIYF. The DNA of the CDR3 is TGTGCCAGCAGCTTGGGGGGACACCTGAGCTCTGGAAACACCATATATTTT.

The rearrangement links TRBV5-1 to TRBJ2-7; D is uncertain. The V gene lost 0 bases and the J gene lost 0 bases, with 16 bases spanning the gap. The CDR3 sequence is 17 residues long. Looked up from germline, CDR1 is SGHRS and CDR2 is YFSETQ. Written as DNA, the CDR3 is TGCGCCAGCAGCTTGGGACCTGAGGTTGGTCCCTCCTACGAGCAGTACTTC. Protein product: CASSLGPEVGPSYEQYF.

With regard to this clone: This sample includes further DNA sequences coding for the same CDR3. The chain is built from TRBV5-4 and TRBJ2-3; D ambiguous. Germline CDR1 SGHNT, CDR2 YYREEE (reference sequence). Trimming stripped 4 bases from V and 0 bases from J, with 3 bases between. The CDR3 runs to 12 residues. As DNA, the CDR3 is TGTGCCAGCAGCCTTAGCACAGATACGCAGTATTTT. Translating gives CASSLSTDTQYF.

The CDR3 bases are TGCAGCGTCTCAGGGGCCAGCACTGAAGCTTTCTTT. It codes for CSVSGASTEAFF. This rearrangement joins TRBV29-1 to TRBJ1-1; tentatively, D is TRBD1 (6 bases). The CDR3 spans 12 residues. Deletions cut 6 bases from V and 4 bases from J, with 12 bases between. CDR1 is SQVTM, CDR2 ANQGSEA, per germline.

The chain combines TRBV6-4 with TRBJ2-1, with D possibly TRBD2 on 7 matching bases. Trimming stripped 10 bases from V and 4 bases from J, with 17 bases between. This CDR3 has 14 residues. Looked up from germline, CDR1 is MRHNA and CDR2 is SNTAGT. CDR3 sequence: CATRGGASYNEQFF. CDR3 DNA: TGTGCCACCCGAGGGGGGGCCTCTTACAATGAGCAGTTCTTC.

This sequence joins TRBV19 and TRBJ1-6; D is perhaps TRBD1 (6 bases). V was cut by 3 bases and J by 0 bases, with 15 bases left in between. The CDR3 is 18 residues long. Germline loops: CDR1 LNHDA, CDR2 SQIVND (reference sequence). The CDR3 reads CASSIGGQSSSYNSPLHF. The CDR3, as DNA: TGTGCCAGTAGTATCGGCGGACAGTCAAGCTCCTATAATTCACCCCTCCACTTT. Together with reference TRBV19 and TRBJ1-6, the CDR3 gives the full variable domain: DGGITQSPKYLFRKEGQNVTLSCEQNLNHDAMYWYRQDPGQGLRLIYYSQIVNDFQKGDIAEGYSVSREKKESFPLTVTSAQKNPTAFYLCASSIGGQSSSYNSPLHFGNGTRLTVT.

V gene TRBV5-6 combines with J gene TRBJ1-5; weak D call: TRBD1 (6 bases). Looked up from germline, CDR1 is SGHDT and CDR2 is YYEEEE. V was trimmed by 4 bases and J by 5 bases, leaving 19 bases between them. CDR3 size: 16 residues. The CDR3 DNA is TGTGCCAGCAGCGCCGGGTGGGCCAGGGGAGATCAGCCCCAGCATTTT. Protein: CASSAGWARGDQPQHF. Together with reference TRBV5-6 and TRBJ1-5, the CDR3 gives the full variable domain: DAGVTQSPTHLIKTRGQQVTLRCSPKSGHDTVSWYQQALGQGPQFIFQYYEEEERQRGNFPDRFSGHQFPNYSSELNVNALLLGDSALYLCASSAGWARGDQPQHFGDGTRLSIL.

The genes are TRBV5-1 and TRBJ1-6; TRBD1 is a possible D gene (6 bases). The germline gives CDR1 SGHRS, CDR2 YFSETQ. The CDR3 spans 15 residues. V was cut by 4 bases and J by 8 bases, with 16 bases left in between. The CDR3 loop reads CASSLETGWDSPLHF. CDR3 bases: TGCGCCAGCAGCCTTGAGACAGGTTGGGATTCACCCCTCCACTTT.

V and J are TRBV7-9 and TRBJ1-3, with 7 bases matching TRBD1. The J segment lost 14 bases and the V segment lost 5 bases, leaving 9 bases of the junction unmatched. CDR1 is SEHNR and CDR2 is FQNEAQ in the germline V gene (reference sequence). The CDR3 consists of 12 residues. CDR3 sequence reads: CASSTSGGILYF. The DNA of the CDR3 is TGTGCCAGCAGCACCTCAGGGGGAATCCTATATTTT.

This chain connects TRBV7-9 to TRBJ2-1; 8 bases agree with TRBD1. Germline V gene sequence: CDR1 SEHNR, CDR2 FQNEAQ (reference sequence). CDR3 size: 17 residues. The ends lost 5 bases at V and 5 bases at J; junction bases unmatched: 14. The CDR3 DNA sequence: TGTGCCAGCAGCCCAATCCTGGGGACAGGAGACAACAATGAGCAGTTCTTC. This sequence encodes CASSPILGTGDNNEQFF.

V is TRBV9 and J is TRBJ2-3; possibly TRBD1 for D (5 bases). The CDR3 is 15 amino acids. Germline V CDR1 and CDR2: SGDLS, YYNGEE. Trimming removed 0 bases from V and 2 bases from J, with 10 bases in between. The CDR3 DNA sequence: TGTGCCAGCAGCGTAGTGGGGCCTAACACAGATACGCAGTATTTT. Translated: CASSVVGPNTDTQYF.

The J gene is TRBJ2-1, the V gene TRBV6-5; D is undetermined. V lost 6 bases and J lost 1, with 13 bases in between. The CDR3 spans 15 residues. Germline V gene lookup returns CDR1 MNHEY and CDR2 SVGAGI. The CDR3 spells CASSPAGWSYNEQFF. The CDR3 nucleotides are TGTGCCAGCAGCCCCGCAGGTTGGTCCTACAATGAGCAGTTCTTC.

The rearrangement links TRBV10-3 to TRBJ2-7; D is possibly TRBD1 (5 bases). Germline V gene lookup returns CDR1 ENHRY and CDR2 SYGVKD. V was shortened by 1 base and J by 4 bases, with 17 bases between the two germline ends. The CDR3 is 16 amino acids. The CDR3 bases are TGTGCCATCAGTGAGTTATCACCAGGGTCTGGGTACGAGCAGTACTTC. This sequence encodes CAISELSPGSGYEQYF.

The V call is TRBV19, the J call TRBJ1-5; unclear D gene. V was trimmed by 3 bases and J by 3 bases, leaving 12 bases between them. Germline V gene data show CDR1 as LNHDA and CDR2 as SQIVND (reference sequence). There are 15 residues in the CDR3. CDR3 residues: CASSIFGVINQPQHF. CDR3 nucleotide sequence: TGTGCCAGTAGTATTTTCGGGGTTATCAATCAGCCCCAGCATTTT.

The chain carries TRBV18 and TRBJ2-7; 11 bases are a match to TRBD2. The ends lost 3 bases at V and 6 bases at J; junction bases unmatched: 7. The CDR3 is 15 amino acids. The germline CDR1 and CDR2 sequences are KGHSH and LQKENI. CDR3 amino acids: CASSPNTGLAVEQYF. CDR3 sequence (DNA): TGTGCCAGCTCACCGAATACGGGACTAGCGGTCGAGCAGTACTTC.

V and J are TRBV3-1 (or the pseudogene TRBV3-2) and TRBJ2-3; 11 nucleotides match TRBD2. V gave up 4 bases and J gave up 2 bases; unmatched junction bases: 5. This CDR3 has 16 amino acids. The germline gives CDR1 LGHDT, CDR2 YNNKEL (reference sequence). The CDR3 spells CASSLTSGGFTDTQYF. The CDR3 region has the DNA TGTGCCAGCAGCCTCACTAGCGGGGGTTTCACAGATACGCAGTATTTT.

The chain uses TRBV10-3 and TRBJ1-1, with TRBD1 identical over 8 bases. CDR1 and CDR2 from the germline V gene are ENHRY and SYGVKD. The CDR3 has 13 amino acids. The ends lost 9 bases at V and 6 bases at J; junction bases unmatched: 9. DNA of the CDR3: TGTGCCATAAGACAGGGGATGGACTCTGAAGCTTTCTTT. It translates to CAIRQGMDSEAFF.

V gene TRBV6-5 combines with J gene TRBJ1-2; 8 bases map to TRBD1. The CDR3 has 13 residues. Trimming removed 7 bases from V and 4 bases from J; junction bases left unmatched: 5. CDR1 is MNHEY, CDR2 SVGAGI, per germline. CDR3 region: CASTLGTGYGYTF. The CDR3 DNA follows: TGTGCCAGCACCCTCGGGACAGGCTATGGCTACACCTTC.